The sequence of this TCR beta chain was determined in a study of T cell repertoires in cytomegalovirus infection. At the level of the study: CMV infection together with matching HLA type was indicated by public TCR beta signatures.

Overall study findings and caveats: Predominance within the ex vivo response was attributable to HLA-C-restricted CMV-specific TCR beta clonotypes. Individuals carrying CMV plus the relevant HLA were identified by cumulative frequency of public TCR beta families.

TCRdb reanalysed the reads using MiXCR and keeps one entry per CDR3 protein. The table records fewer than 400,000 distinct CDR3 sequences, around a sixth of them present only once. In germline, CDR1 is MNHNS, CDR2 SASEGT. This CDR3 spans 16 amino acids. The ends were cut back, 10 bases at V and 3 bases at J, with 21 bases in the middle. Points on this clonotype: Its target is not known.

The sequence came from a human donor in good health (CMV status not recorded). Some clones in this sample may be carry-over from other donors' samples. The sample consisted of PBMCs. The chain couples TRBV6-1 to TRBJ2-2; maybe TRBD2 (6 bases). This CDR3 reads CAIGAGGAIYTGELFF. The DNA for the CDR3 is TGTGCCATCGGAGCGGGCGGAGCTATATACACCGGGGAGCTGTTTTTT.